This TCR beta chain originates from a study of blood T cell repertoires in COVID-19. Study details: T cells, B-cell-depleted T cells, or PBMCs supplied cDNA or gDNA.

Original methodology: Quantification of nucleated cells was approximated via reference gene primer amplification. Profiling relied on immunoSEQ multiplex PCR, and the TCRdb table lists in-frame clones only, not all of them. V and J calls and clone size follow that table, whereas D and trimming were derived from the DNA. The data contain roughly 68,000 clones, roughly 88% of them seen just once; the ten biggest clones take up approximately 5.1%. This clone occurred a few times. Germline V gene lookup returns CDR1 ENHRY and CDR2 SYGVKD. This CDR3 is built from 14 residues. The trim removed 4 bases at V and 3 bases at J, leaving 6 bases unmatched.

The sample comprised peripheral blood. This TCR derives from a human donor in a cohort sampled during active COVID-19. This chain joins TRBV10-3 and TRBJ2-7, with 7 positions matching TRBD2. DNA for the CDR3: TGTGCCATCAGTGCAGGACTAGGAGGCTACGAGCAGTACTTC. Translated: CAISAGLGGYEQYF.